This is a list of T cell receptor beta chains from one sample in a study of blood T cells in healthy people across ages. TCRdb called the 5' RACE reads again in MiXCR, with one record for every CDR3 protein. The sample consists of over 1,300,000 distinct CDR3 sequences, approximately 63% of them appearing once. Material: blood. The receptors derive from a man younger than 35 in good health. CDR3s include the opening cysteine and the closing phenylalanine or tryptophan. The D gene is left open where the match is weak. The size field is filled for only some rows; it gives once, few, many or a size class.

clone_size: -; j_call: TRBJ2-3; d_call: -; v_call: TRBV5-1; cdr3_nt: TGCGCCAGCCGCCCGAATAGAGGCACAGATACGCAGTATTTT; cdr3_aa: CASRPNRGTDTQYF
clone_size: -; j_call: TRBJ2-7; d_call: TRBD2; v_call: TRBV27; cdr3_nt: TGTGCCAGCAGTTTAGATAGCGGGAGGGCCAAGCAGTACTTC; cdr3_aa: CASSLDSGRAKQYF
clone_size: -; j_call: TRBJ1-5; d_call: TRBD1; v_call: TRBV10-3; cdr3_nt: TGTGCCATCAGTGGACAGGGGACAGGGCAGCCCCAGCATTTT; cdr3_aa: CAISGQGTGQPQHF
clone_size: -; j_call: TRBJ2-6; d_call: -; v_call: TRBV11-1; cdr3_nt: TGTGCCTGCAGCTTAGTTCCTCTAGTAACCTCTGGGGCCAACGTCCTGACTTTC; cdr3_aa: CACSLVPLVTSGANVLTF
clone_size: -; j_call: TRBJ2-3; d_call: -; v_call: TRBV20-1; cdr3_nt: TGCAGTGCTATGACAGACACAGATACGCAGTATTTT; cdr3_aa: CSAMTDTDTQYF
clone_size: -; j_call: TRBJ2-5; d_call: -; v_call: TRBV3-1; cdr3_nt: TGTGCCAGCAGCCAAGGGACGTCTGAGACCCAGTACTTC; cdr3_aa: CASSQGTSETQYF
clone_size: -; j_call: TRBJ2-1; d_call: -; v_call: TRBV6-4; cdr3_nt: TGTGCCAGCAGTGACAGGGCTATTAATGAGCAGTTCTTC; cdr3_aa: CASSDRAINEQFF
clone_size: -; j_call: TRBJ2-4; d_call: TRBD2; v_call: TRBV7-2; cdr3_nt: TGTGCCAGCAGCTTAGTGACTAGCGGGGAACTTACGAAGTACTTC; cdr3_aa: CASSLVTSGELTKYF
clone_size: few; j_call: TRBJ2-1; d_call: TRBD2; v_call: TRBV12-3/TRBV12-4; cdr3_nt: TGTGCCAGCACCCGAGGGACTAGCGGGGTTTACAATGAGCAGTTCTTC; cdr3_aa: CASTRGTSGVYNEQFF
clone_size: -; j_call: TRBJ2-5; d_call: -; v_call: TRBV4-3; cdr3_nt: TGCGCCAGCAGCCAAGATGAGGGGGAACAAGAGACCCAGTACTTC; cdr3_aa: CASSQDEGEQETQYF
clone_size: few; j_call: TRBJ1-6; d_call: TRBD1; v_call: TRBV15; cdr3_nt: TGTGCCACCAGCAGTTGGACCTTCAGGGGGCCCAATTCACCCCTCCACTTT; cdr3_aa: CATSSWTFRGPNSPLHF
clone_size: -; j_call: TRBJ2-1; d_call: -; v_call: TRBV15; cdr3_nt: TGTGCCACCAGCGGGGGACCGGGACTTCACAATGAGCAGTTCTTC; cdr3_aa: CATSGGPGLHNEQFF
clone_size: -; j_call: TRBJ2-1; d_call: TRBD2; v_call: TRBV11-2; cdr3_nt: TGTGCCAGCAGCTTAATTCCGGGAGGGCCCAATGAGCAGTTCTTC; cdr3_aa: CASSLIPGGPNEQFF
clone_size: -; j_call: TRBJ2-5; d_call: TRBD1; v_call: TRBV6-5; cdr3_nt: TGTGCCACCTTGCCACAGGGGACCCAAGAGACCCAGTACTTC; cdr3_aa: CATLPQGTQETQYF
clone_size: -; j_call: TRBJ1-2; d_call: -; v_call: TRBV29-1; cdr3_nt: TGCAGCGTTGATGTGTCGGACTTCTATGGCTACACCTTC; cdr3_aa: CSVDVSDFYGYTF
clone_size: -; j_call: TRBJ1-5; d_call: -; v_call: TRBV21-1; cdr3_nt: TGTGCCAGCAGCCGACACTGGCGGGGACAGGGGAATCAGCCCCAGCATTTT; cdr3_aa: CASSRHWRGQGNQPQHF
clone_size: few; j_call: TRBJ1-2; d_call: -; v_call: TRBV12-3/TRBV12-4; cdr3_nt: TGTGCCAGCAGTCCCAAGGGGACGGTAGCTAACTATGGCTACACCTTC; cdr3_aa: CASSPKGTVANYGYTF
clone_size: -; j_call: TRBJ1-2; d_call: -; v_call: TRBV2; cdr3_nt: TGTGCCAGCACTCCAGGTCTGGAAAGGGGTCATGGCTACACCTTC; cdr3_aa: CASTPGLERGHGYTF
clone_size: -; j_call: TRBJ2-7; d_call: -; v_call: TRBV27; cdr3_nt: TGTGCCAGCAGCAATACAGGGTACTCCTACGAGCAGTACTTC; cdr3_aa: CASSNTGYSYEQYF
clone_size: -; j_call: TRBJ2-5; d_call: -; v_call: TRBV7-2; cdr3_nt: TGTGCCAGCAGCATTGGACAGGGAGGGAAAGAGACCCAGTACTTC; cdr3_aa: CASSIGQGGKETQYF
clone_size: -; j_call: TRBJ1-2; d_call: -; v_call: TRBV29-1; cdr3_nt: TGCAGCGTTGAATCGGTAGCGGGGGGAGATGTGGACTATGGCTACACCTTC; cdr3_aa: CSVESVAGGDVDYGYTF
clone_size: few; j_call: TRBJ2-3; d_call: -; v_call: TRBV6-5; cdr3_nt: TGTGCCAGCAGTTACTCGAAAGGGGACACAGATACGCAGTATTTT; cdr3_aa: CASSYSKGDTDTQYF
clone_size: -; j_call: TRBJ2-7; d_call: -; v_call: TRBV27; cdr3_nt: TGTGCCAGCACCTTGCCCATCCCCCGGGGAACGAGCTCCTACGAGCAGTACTTC; cdr3_aa: CASTLPIPRGTSSYEQYF